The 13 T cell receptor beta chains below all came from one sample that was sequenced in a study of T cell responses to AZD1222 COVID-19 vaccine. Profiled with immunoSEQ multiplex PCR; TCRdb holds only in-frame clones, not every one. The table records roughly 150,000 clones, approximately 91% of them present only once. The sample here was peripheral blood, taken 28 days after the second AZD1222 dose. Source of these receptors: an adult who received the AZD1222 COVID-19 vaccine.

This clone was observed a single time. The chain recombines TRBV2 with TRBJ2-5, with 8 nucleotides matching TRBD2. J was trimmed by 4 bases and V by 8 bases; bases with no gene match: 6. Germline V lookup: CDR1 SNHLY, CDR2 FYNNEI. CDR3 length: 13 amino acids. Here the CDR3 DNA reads TGTGCCAGCTACAGACTAGCGTTAGAGACCCAGTACTTC. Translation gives CASYRLALETQYF.

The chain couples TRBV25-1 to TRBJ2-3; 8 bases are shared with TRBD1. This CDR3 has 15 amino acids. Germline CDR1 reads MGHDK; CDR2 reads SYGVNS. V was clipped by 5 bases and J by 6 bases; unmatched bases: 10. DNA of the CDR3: TGTGCCAGCAGTACACCGGGACAGGTCAGGGATACGCAGTATTTT. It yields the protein CASSTPGQVRDTQYF.

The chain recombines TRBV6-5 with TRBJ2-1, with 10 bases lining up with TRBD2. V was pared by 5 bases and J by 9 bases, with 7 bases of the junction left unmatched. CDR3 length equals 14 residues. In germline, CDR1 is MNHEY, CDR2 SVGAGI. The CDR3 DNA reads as TGTGCCAGCAGTATAGCGGGGGGTACTGGTGAGCAGTTCTTC. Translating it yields CASSIAGGTGEQFF.

The CDR3 loop is CASRQVSRSKDQPQHF. The DNA of the CDR3 is TGTGCCAGCAGACAAGTTTCGAGGAGCAAGGATCAGCCCCAGCATTTT. The V gene is TRBV27, the J gene TRBJ1-5; D is unresolved. Per germline, CDR1 MNHEY and CDR2 SMNVEV (reference sequence). Trimming took off 6 bases at V and 5 bases at J, with 20 bases between the two ends. The CDR3 consists of 16 residues.

For the CDR3, the DNA is TGTGCCAGCAGTTTAACAGGGAACTATGGCTACACCTTC. This translates into CASSLTGNYGYTF. This sequence joins TRBV12-3 or TRBV12-4 and TRBJ1-2; weak D call: TRBD1 (6 bases). The CDR3 spans 13 residues. The V gene lost 2 bases and the J gene lost 2 bases, with 6 bases spanning the gap.

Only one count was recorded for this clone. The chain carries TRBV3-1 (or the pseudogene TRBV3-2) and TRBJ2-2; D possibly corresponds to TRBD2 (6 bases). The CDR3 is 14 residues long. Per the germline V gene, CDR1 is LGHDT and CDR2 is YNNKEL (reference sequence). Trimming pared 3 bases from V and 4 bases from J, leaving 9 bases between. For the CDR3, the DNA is TGTGCCAGCAGCCACGAGGGAGGCACCGGGGAGCTGTTTTTT. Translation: CASSHEGGTGELFF.

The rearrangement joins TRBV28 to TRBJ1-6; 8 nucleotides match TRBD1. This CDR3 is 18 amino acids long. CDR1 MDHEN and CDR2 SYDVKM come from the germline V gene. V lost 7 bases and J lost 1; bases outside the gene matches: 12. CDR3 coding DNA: TGTGCCAGCAAGATGGGCCCAGGGGGCGATTCCTATAATTCACCCCTCCACTTT. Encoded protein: CASKMGPGGDSYNSPLHF.

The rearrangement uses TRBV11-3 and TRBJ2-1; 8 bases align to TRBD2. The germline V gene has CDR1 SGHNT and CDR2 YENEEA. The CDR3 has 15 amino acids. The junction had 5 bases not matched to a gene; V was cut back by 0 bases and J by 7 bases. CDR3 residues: CASSLESGSSNEQFF. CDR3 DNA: TGTGCCAGCAGCTTAGAAAGCGGGAGTAGTAATGAGCAGTTCTTC.

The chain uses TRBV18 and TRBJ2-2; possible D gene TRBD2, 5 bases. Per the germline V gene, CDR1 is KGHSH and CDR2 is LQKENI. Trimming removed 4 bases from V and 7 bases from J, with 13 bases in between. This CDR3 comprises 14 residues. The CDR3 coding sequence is TGTGCCAGCTCACGCCGGGAAGGGATCGGGGAGCTGTTTTTT. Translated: CASSRREGIGELFF.

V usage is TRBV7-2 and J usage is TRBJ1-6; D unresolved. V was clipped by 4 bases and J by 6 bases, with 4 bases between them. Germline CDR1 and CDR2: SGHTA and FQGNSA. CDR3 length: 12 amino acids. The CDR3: CASSSGNSPLHF. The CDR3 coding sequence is TGTGCCAGCAGCTCCGGTAATTCACCCCTCCACTTT.

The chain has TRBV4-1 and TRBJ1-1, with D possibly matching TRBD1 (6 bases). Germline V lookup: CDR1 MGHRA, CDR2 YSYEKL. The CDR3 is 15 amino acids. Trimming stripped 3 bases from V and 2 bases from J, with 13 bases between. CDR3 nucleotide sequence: TGCGCCAGCAGCCAGACACGGGGGGCAAACACTGAAGCTTTCTTT. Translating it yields CASSQTRGANTEAFF.

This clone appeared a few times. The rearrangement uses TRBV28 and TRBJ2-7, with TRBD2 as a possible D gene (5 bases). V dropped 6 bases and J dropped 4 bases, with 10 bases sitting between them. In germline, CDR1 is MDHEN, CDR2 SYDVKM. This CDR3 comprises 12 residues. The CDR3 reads CASSSRRYEQYF. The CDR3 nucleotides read TGTGCCAGCAGCTCAAGGAGGTACGAGCAGTACTTC.

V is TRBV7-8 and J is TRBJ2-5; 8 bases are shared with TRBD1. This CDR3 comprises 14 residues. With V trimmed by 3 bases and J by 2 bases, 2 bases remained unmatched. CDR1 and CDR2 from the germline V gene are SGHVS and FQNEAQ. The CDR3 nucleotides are TGTGCCAGCAGCTTGGACAGGGAGCAAGAGACCCAGTACTTC. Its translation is CASSLDREQETQYF.